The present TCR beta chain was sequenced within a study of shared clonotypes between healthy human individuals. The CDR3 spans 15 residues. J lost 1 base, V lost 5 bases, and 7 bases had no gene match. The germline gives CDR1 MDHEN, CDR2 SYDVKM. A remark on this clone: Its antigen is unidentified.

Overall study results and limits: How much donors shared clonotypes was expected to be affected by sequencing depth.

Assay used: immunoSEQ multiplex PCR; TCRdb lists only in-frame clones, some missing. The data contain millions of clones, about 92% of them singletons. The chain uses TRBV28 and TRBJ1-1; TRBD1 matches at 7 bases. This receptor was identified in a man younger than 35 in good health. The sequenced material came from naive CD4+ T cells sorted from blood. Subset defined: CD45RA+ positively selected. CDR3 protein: CASSPTGVRNTEAFF. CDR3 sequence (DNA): TGTGCCAGCAGTCCAACAGGGGTCAGGAACACTGAAGCTTTCTTT.